A single sample gave rise to the 17 T cell receptor beta chains below, sequenced in a study of response to subunit inactivated influenza vaccine. TCRdb re-called the RT-PCR reads with MiXCR, one entry per CDR3 protein. Among about 170,000 distinct CDR3 sequences listed, approximately 12% were seen once. Another study also made use of these data, one on T cells expressing NK-cell markers. Per that study: In generating TCR beta cDNA, 5'RACE template switching with UMIs was used.

The sample consisted of CD8+ T cells sorted from PBMCs, taken 11 to 12 days after vaccination. Every receptor here comes from a middle-aged man who received an inactivated influenza vaccine.

The chain is built from TRBV5-5 and TRBJ2-7, with unresolved D. CDR3 length: 12 residues. Trimming took off 4 bases at V and 7 bases at J, with 12 bases between the two ends. Looked up from germline, CDR1 is SGHKS and CDR2 is YYEKEE (reference sequence). CDR3: CASSNTTLEQYF. CDR3 sequence (DNA): TGTGCCAGCAGCAATACTACATTAGAGCAGTACTTC.

This clonotype came up a few times. The chain carries TRBV12-3 or TRBV12-4 and TRBJ1-2; 7 bases match TRBD1. The CDR3 is made up of 18 amino acids. V trimming: 10 bases; J trimming: 0 bases; junction bases outside the gene matches: 20. CDR3 in DNA: TGTGCCACCAATTCCGTTACGACAGGGAGCCTCTCTAACTATGGCTACACCTTC. This encodes CATNSVTTGSLSNYGYTF.

This clonotype was counted a few times. The chain links TRBV9 to TRBJ1-2; weak D call: TRBD1 (5 bases). The V and J ends lost 7 bases and 6 bases respectively, with 7 bases between them. The CDR3 has 10 amino acids. Germline CDR1 SGDLS, CDR2 YYNGEE. Here the CDR3 reads CASGGDGYTF. CDR3 DNA: TGTGCCAGCGGGGGAGATGGCTACACCTTC.

The rearrangement joins TRBV5-1 to TRBJ2-7; possible D gene TRBD1, 5 bases. Germline loops: CDR1 SGHRS, CDR2 YFSETQ. The CDR3 covers 13 residues. V lost 2 bases and J lost 2, with 8 bases in between. In DNA, the CDR3 is TGCGCCAGCAGCTTACAGGCTACCTACGAGCAGTACTTC. This gives the protein CASSLQATYEQYF.

This clonotype was recorded a few times. The rearrangement links TRBV9 to TRBJ2-1; the match to TRBD2 covers 7 bases. Trimming cost V 0 bases and J 5 bases; bases outside gene matches: 2. Germline assignment: CDR1 SGDLS and CDR2 YYNGEE. This CDR3 is built from 14 residues. In DNA, the CDR3 is TGTGCCAGCAGCGTAGCGGGAGGCGACAATGAGCAGTTCTTC. Its translation is CASSVAGGDNEQFF.

This clonotype was counted ten times or more. The chain carries TRBV12-3 or TRBV12-4 and TRBJ2-3; perhaps TRBD1 as D (5 bases). The V and J ends lost 5 bases and 0 bases respectively, with 9 bases between them. This CDR3 is 14 amino acids long. CDR3 region: CASSDRTSTDTQYF. CDR3 nucleotides: TGTGCCAGCAGTGACAGAACTAGCACAGATACGCAGTATTTT.

This clonotype was picked up many times. V usage is TRBV20-1 and J usage is TRBJ2-7; 7 nucleotides agree with TRBD2. J lost 5 bases, V lost 0 bases, and 13 bases had no gene match. The CDR3 has 16 amino acids. CDR1 and CDR2 from the germline V gene are DFQATT and SNEGSKA (reference sequence). CDR3 in amino acids: CSARDFLAGEDDEQYF. The CDR3 DNA is TGCAGTGCTAGAGATTTCTTGGCGGGAGAGGATGACGAGCAGTACTTC.

This clonotype was counted a few times. The chain couples TRBV2 to TRBJ1-4, with 7 bases aligning to TRBD1. The CDR3 consists of 13 residues. Germline loops: CDR1 SNHLY, CDR2 FYNNEI. The junction had 8 bases not matched to a gene; V was cut back by 4 bases and J by 12 bases. In nucleotides, the CDR3 is TGTGCCAGCAGTGCCCAGACAGGGTTGGAACTGTTTTTT. Its protein is CASSAQTGLELFF.

This clonotype was detected a few times. V is TRBV7-9 and J is TRBJ1-1; D gene uncertain. Trimming took 1 base from V and 4 from J, leaving 13 bases between them. Germline CDR1 and CDR2: SEHNR and FQNEAQ (reference sequence). The CDR3 totals 15 residues. CDR3 loop: CASSLGASGVTEAFF. DNA of the CDR3: TGTGCCAGCAGCTTAGGAGCCAGCGGCGTCACTGAAGCTTTCTTT.

The chain carries TRBV7-2 and TRBJ1-6; perhaps TRBD1 as D (5 bases). Trimming took off 1 base at V and 0 bases at J, with 10 bases between the two ends. From germline, CDR1 is SGHTA and CDR2 FQGNSA. This CDR3 spans 17 amino acids. The CDR3 reads CASSLVDGGSYNSPLHF. In DNA, the CDR3 is TGTGCCAGCAGCTTAGTGGACGGGGGCTCCTATAATTCACCCCTCCACTTT. The full variable domain, with the rest looked up from reference TRBV7-2 and TRBJ1-6, is GAGVSQSPSNKVTEKGKDVELRCDPISGHTALYWYRQSLGQGLEFLIYFQGNSAPDKSGLPSDRFSAERTGGSVSTLTIQRTQQEDSAVYLCASSLVDGGSYNSPLHFGNGTRLTVT.

A few counts support this clonotype. The chain has TRBV25-1 and TRBJ2-1; no definite D call. The germline V and J ends were trimmed by 4 bases and 7 bases, with 11 bases remaining between them. The germline gives CDR1 MGHDK, CDR2 SYGVNS. CDR3 length equals 13 residues. CDR3 coding DNA: TGTGCCAGCAGTGTGGCTGCCTTTAATGAGCAGTTCTTC. It specifies CASSVAAFNEQFF.

This clonotype has a handful of counts. Here the CDR3 reads CASSPLTGWNTEAFF. CDR3 bases: TGTGCCAGCAGTCCTTTGACAGGGTGGAACACTGAAGCTTTCTTT. The rearrangement links TRBV27 to TRBJ1-1; 7 bases align to TRBD1. This CDR3 has 15 amino acids. The V gene's germline CDR1 is MNHEY and CDR2 SMNVEV (reference sequence). The trim removed 5 bases at V and 1 base at J, leaving 7 bases unmatched.

The chain links TRBV6-5 to TRBJ2-7, with D perhaps TRBD1 or TRBD2 (5 bases each). The ends were cut back, 5 bases at V and 6 bases at J, with 14 bases in the middle. CDR1 MNHEY and CDR2 SVGAGI come from the germline V gene. This CDR3 region has 13 residues. The CDR3 loop is CASSLQIGGEQYF. Here the CDR3 DNA reads TGTGCCAGCAGTCTACAAATTGGGGGCGAGCAGTACTTC.

This clonotype was seen a handful of times. V is TRBV7-9 and J is TRBJ2-7; the match to TRBD1 covers 11 bases. In germline, CDR1 is SEHNR, CDR2 FQNEAQ (reference sequence). This CDR3 spans 14 amino acids. The V and J ends lost 5 bases and 5 bases, in that order; junction bases with no gene match: 5. The CDR3 spells CASSQDRGLNEQYF. The CDR3 region has the DNA TGTGCCAGCAGCCAGGACAGGGGGCTGAACGAGCAGTACTTC. Using reference TRBV7-9 and TRBJ2-7 for the parts outside the CDR3, the full variable domain is DTGVSQNPRHKITKRGQNVTFRCDPISEHNRLYWYRQTLGQGPEFLTYFQNEAQLEKSRLLSDRFSAERPKGSFSTLEIQRTEQGDSAMYLCASSQDRGLNEQYFGPGTRLTVT.

This clonotype occurred a few times. The chain uses TRBV4-1 and TRBJ2-2; TRBD2 agrees at 7 bases. The CDR3 is 14 residues long. J was trimmed by 7 bases and V by 4 bases; bases with no gene match: 6. Germline loops: CDR1 MGHRA, CDR2 YSYEKL. The CDR3 here is CASSPDGGSGELFF. The DNA of the CDR3 is TGCGCCAGCAGCCCAGATGGCGGGAGCGGGGAGCTGTTTTTT.

This clonotype has just a few counts. V is TRBV4-3 and J is TRBJ1-1, with a tentative D call TRBD1 (6 bases). This CDR3 has 15 amino acids. CDR1 is LGHNA, CDR2 YSLEER, per germline. Trimming shortened V by 5 bases and J by 1 base, and 14 bases separated the two germline ends. The CDR3 DNA reads TGCGCCAGCAGCTCTTGGATGGGGGCGAACACTGAAGCTTTCTTT. Translation: CASSSWMGANTEAFF.

This clonotype was recorded a few times. The chain has TRBV6-4 and TRBJ2-3, with 12 positions matching TRBD2. J gave up 6 bases and V 5 bases, and 6 bases lay outside the gene matches. The CDR3 is made up of 15 amino acids. In germline, CDR1 is MRHNA, CDR2 SNTAGT. In nucleotides, the CDR3 is TGTGCCAGCAGTTCCGGGACTAGCGGGTCGGATACGCAGTATTTT. Its translation is CASSSGTSGSDTQYF.